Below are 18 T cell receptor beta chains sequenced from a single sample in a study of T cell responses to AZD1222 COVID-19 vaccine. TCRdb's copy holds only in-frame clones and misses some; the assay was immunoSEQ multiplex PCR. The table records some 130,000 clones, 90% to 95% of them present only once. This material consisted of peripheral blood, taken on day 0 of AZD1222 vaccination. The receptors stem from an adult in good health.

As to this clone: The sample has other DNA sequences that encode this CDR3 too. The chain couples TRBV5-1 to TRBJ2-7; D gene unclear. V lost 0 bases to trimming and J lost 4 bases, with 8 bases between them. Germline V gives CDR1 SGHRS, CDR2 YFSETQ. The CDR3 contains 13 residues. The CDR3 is CASSLDTAYEQYF. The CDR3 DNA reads TGCGCCAGCAGCTTGGACACAGCTTACGAGCAGTACTTC.

The CDR3: CASSEGAEAFF. Written as DNA, the CDR3 is TGTGCCAGCAGTGAGGGCGCTGAAGCTTTCTTT. V usage is TRBV25-1 and J usage is TRBJ1-1, with D uncertain. The CDR3 extends over 11 amino acids. The germline V and J ends were trimmed by 3 bases and 6 bases, with 5 bases remaining between them. CDR1 is MGHDK, CDR2 SYGVNS, per germline.

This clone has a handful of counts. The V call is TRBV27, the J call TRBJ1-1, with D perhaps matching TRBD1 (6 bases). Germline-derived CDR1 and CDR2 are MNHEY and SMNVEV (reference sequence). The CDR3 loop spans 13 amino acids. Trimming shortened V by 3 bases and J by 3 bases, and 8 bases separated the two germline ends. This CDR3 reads CASSFGGYTEAFF. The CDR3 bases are TGTGCCAGCAGTTTCGGGGGCTACACTGAAGCTTTCTTT.

The CDR3, as DNA: TGTGCCAGTAGTACGCAGGCTGGTAACTATGGCTACACCTTC. This codes for CASSTQAGNYGYTF. V usage is TRBV19 and J usage is TRBJ1-2; D ambiguous. The CDR3 spans 14 residues. The germline CDR1 and CDR2 sequences are LNHDA and SQIVND (reference sequence). V lost 4 bases, J lost 1 base, and 10 bases lay in between.

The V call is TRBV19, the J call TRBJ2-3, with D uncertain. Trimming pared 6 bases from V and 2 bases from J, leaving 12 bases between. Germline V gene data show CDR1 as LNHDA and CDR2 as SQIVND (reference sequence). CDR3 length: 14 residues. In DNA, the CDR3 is TGTGCCAGTAGGTTGGGCGGCCTCACAGATACGCAGTATTTT. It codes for CASRLGGLTDTQYF.

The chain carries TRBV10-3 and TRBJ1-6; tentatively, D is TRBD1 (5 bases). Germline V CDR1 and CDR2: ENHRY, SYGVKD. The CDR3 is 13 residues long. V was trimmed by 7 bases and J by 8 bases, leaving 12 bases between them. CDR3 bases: TGTGCCATCACAGAACGCAGGGATTCACCCCTCCACTTT. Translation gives CAITERRDSPLHF.

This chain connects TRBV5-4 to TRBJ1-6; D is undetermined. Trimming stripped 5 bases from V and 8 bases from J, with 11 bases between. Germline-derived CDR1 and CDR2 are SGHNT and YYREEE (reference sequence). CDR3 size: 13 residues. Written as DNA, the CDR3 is TGTGCCAGCAGGCGACTCGGGGATTCACCCCTCCACTTT. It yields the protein CASRRLGDSPLHF.

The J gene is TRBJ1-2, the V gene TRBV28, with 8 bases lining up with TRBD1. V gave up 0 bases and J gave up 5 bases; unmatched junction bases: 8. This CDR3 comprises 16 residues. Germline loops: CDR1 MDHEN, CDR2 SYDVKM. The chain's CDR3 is CASSLWQGAGSYGYTF. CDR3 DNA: TGTGCCAGCAGTTTATGGCAGGGGGCGGGGTCGTATGGCTACACCTTC.

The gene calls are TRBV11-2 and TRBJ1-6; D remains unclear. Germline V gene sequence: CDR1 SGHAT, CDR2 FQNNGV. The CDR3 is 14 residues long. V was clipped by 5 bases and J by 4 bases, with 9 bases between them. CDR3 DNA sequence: TGTGCCAGCAGCCCCGACAATTATAATTCACCCCTCCACTTT. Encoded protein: CASSPDNYNSPLHF.

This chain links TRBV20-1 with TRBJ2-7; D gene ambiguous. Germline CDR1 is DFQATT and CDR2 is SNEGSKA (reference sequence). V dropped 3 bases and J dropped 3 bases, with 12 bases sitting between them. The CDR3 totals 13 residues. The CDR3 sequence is CSASKTSSYEQYF. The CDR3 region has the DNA TGCAGTGCTAGTAAGACAAGTAGCTACGAGCAGTACTTC.

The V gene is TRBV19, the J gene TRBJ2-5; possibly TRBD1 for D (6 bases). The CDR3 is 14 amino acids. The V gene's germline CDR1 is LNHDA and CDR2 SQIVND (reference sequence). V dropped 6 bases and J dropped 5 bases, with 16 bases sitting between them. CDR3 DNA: TGTGCCAGTAGCGCCGGGACACTGCGGGAGACCCAGTACTTC. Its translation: CASSAGTLRETQYF. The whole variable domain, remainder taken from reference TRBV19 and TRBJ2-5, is DGGITQSPKYLFRKEGQNVTLSCEQNLNHDAMYWYRQDPGQGLRLIYYSQIVNDFQKGDIAEGYSVSREKKESFPLTVTSAQKNPTAFYLCASSAGTLRETQYFGPGTRLLVL.

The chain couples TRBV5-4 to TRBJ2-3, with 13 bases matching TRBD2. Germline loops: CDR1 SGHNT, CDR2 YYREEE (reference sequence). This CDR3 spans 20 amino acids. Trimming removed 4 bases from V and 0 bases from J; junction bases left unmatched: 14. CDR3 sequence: CASSPGGLAGITRSTDTQYF. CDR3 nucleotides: TGTGCCAGCAGCCCTGGGGGACTAGCGGGAATTACTCGGAGCACAGATACGCAGTATTTT.

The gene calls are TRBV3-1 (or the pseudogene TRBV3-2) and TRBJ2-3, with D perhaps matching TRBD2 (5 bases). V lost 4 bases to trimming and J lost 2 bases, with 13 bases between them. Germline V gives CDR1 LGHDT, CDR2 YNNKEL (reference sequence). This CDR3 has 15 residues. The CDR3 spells CASSRPGGLTDTQYF. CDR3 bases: TGTGCCAGCAGCCGGCCGGGCGGACTCACAGATACGCAGTATTTT.

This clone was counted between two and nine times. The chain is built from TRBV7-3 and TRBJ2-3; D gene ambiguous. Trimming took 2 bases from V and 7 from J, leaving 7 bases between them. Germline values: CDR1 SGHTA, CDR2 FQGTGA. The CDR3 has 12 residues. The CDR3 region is CASSLDRNTQYF. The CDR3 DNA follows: TGTGCCAGCAGCTTAGATAGAAATACGCAGTATTTT.

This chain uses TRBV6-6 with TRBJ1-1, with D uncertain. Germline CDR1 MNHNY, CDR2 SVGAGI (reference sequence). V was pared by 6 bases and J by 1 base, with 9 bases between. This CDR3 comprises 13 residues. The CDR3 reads CASSPAENTEAFF. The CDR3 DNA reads TGTGCCAGCAGCCCTGCAGAGAACACTGAAGCTTTCTTT.

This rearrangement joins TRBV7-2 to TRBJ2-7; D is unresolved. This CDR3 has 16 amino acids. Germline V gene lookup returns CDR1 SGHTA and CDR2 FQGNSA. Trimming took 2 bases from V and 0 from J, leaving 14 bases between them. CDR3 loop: CASSLLAPSRSYEQYF. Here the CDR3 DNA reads TGTGCCAGCAGCTTATTGGCCCCCTCGCGCTCCTACGAGCAGTACTTC.

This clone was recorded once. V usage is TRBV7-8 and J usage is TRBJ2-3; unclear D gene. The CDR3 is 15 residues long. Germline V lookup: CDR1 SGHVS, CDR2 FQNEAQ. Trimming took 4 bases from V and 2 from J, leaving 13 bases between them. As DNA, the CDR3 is TGTGCCAGCAGCTCACAAGGCCTTCTCACAGATACGCAGTATTTT. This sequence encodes CASSSQGLLTDTQYF.

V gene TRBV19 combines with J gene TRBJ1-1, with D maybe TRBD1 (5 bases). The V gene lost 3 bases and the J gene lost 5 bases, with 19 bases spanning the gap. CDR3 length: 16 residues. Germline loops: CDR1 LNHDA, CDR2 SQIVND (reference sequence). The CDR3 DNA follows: TGTGCCAGTAGTATCTTCGCGACAGTGGGGGGTACTGAAGCTTTCTTT. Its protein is CASSIFATVGGTEAFF.